The present entry profiles one T cell receptor (beta chain) with its context. Its antigen is unknown. The data originate from a study of immune evolution from preneoplasia to lung adenocarcinoma. Study-wide results and caveats: From normal lung to invasive adenocarcinoma, top clone frequencies appeared to decrease. Normal lung had highest clonality; later lesions appeared denser, more diverse.

The CDR3 is 15 amino acids. V was clipped by 2 bases and J by 5 bases; unmatched bases: 8. Germline V gene data show CDR1 as LNHDA and CDR2 as SQIVND (reference sequence). Resections took place in Japan or China from 2014 to 2017. Histologic diagnosis was independently verified by two lung pathologists. Libraries were prepared by immunoSEQ multiplex PCR; TCRdb keeps only in-frame clonotypes and omits some of them. The profile shows under 5,500 clones, roughly 84% of them singletons. This clonotype was obtained from a person aged 45-69 years with lung adenocarcinoma. Sample: FFPE normal lung tissue adjacent to the tumor. The chain has TRBV19 and TRBJ1-1, with TRBD1 matching over 7 bases. This CDR3 reads CASSIIQGVDTEAFF. The CDR3 nucleotides are TGTGCCAGTAGTATAATCCAGGGGGTGGATACTGAAGCTTTCTTT.